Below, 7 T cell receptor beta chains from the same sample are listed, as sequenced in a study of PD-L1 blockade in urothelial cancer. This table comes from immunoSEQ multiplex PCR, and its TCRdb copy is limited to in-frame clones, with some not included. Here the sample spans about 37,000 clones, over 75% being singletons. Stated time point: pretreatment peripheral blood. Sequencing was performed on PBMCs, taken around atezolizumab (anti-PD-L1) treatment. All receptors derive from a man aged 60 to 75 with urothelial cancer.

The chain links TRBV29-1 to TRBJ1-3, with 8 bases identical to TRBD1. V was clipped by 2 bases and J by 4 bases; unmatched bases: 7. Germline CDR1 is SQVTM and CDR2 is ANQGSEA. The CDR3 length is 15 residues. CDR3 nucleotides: TGCAGCGTTGAAACGGACAGGGTGACGGGAAACACCATATATTTT. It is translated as CSVETDRVTGNTIYF. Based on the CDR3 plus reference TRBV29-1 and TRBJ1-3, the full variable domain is SAVISQKPSRDICQRGTSLTIQCQVDSQVTMMFWYRQQPGQSLTLIATANQGSEATYESGFVIDKFPISRPNLTFSTLTVSNMSPEDSSIYLCSVETDRVTGNTIYFGEGSWLTVV.

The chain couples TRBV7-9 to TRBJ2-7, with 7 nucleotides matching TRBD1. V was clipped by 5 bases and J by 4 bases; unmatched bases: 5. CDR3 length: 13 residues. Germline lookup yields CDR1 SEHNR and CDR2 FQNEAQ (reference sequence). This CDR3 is CASSTGTAYEQYF. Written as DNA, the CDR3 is TGTGCCAGCAGCACCGGGACAGCGTACGAGCAGTACTTC.

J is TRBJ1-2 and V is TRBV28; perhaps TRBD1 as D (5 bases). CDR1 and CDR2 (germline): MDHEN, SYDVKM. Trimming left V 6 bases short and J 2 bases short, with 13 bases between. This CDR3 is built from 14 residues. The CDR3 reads CASRLGPLNYGYTF. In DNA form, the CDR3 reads TGTGCCAGCAGATTGGGGCCCCTCAACTATGGCTACACCTTC.

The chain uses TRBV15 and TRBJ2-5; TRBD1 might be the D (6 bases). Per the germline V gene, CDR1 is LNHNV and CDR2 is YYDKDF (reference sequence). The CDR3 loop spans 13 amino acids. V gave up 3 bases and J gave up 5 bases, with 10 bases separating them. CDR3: CATSRYREETQYF. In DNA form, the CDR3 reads TGTGCCACCAGCAGGTACAGGGAGGAGACCCAGTACTTC.

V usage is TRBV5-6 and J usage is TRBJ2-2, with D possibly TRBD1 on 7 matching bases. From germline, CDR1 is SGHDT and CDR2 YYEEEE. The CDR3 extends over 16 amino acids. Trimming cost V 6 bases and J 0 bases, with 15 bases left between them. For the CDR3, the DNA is TGTGCCAGCACCCGGACAGGAGGGTCGAACACCGGGGAGCTGTTTTTT. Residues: CASTRTGGSNTGELFF.

CDR3 coding DNA: TGTGCCAGCAGCTTAGACGGGGGGTCTGGTCAGCCCCAGCATTTT. This encodes CASSLDGGSGQPQHF. The chain has TRBV7-9 and TRBJ1-5, with D tentatively TRBD1 (5 bases). Germline CDR1 reads SEHNR; CDR2 reads FQNEAQ (reference sequence). V lost 1 base and J 6 bases, leaving 13 bases between the germline ends. The CDR3 is 15 residues long.

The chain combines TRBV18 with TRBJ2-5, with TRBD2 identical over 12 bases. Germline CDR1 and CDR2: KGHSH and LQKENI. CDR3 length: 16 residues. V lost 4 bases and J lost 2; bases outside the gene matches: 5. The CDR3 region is CASSLLLAGGQETQYF. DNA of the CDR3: TGTGCCAGCTCACTTCTACTAGCGGGAGGTCAAGAGACCCAGTACTTC.